This TCR beta chain is from a study of CD8+ T cells in alopecia areata (dated by TCRdb to 2017 to 2018). Turning to the overall study: Skin from C3H/HeJ donors with spontaneous alopecia (roughly 6-13 months old) was grafted onto female C3H/HeJ recipients aged roughly 6-11 weeks. The study used high-throughput TCRbeta sequencing to examine T cell clonal expansion in alopecia areata, in both the C3H/HeJ mouse model and human patients. Human TCRbeta sequencing covered scalp tissue and sorted CD4+ and CD8+ peripheral blood T cells from patchy and totalis/universalis alopecia areata patients and healthy controls. Scalp clonality was compared among normal scalp (n=4), patchy alopecia areata scalp (n=8), and alopecia totalis/universalis scalp (n=8). The RNA source kit depended on sample type: the PAXgene miRNA kit for fixed scalp, the miRNeasy kit for PBMCs, and the RNeasy kit for mouse skin. TCRbeta CDR3 regions were amplified by immunoSEQ multiplex PCR using 35 Vbeta forward and 13 Jbeta reverse primers. The study at large found these results: Scalp TCR repertoire analysis is complicated because resident alphabeta T cells in normal human skin are also sequenced, whereas mouse skin is dominated by gammadelta T cells. Shared TCR sequences between patients were less evident than in mice, which may be partly attributable to HLA diversity in the patient population. Compared with normal scalp, lesional scalp had higher clonality and more expanded CD8+ clones, particularly in alopecia totalis/universalis, a pattern that suggests antigenic drive.

The germline V gene sets CDR1 to SGHDT and CDR2 to FRDEAV. V and J are truncated by 1 base and 4 bases respectively, leaving an intervening sequence of 5 bases. The CDR3, from cysteine to phenylalanine, totals 13 residues. Of the CDR3's DNA, 27 bases were read; they are in frame from base 1. A few counts support this clone. Its antigen is not yet known. This receptor is murine, so its gene names and germline sequences reflect the mouse genome. The CDR3 end is not reached by the read, which stops 4 residues before it; the germline J gene fills it in. The library was prepared using the immunoSEQ multiplex PCR assay. To provide template for TCR sequencing, every sample had RNA extracted and reverse transcribed into cDNA. SuperScript III was used to make first-strand cDNA, primed with a 2:1 mix of oligo-dT and random hexamers. Amplification bias was assessed with a synthetic immune receptor repertoire, and residual bias was removed computationally. Sequencing of the libraries was done on Illumina HiSeq using 60 bp reads that spanned the CDR3 and were read from J toward V. In the paper's pipeline: Raw reads were preprocessed to remove errors, and CDR3 was defined by IMGT conventions from the conserved cysteine to phenylalanine. Clonality was computed by normalizing Shannon entropy by log2 of the number of productive unique TCRs and subtracting the result from 1. CD4 or CD8 identity of scalp clones was inferred by cross-referencing scalp TCRbeta sequences with sorted blood CD4 and CD8 repertoires. In TCRdb, the immuneACCESS table is reduced to in-frame sequences with V and J assigned. These tables do not hold every clone; where another copy was compared, an unresolved V gene accounts for under half, and the others remain unexplained. V and J calls and clone size come straight from that table; D and trimming were deduced from the DNA. The table notes around 18,000 clones here, none of them singletons. Roughly 31% of the sample goes to the ten largest clones.

Pooled mouse cutaneous lymph node cells were stained for CD4, CD8alpha, NKG2D, NKG2ACE and other markers, then sorted on a BD Influx. The sequenced material came from CD8+ T cells sorted from a lymph node. The chain is assembled from TRBV14 and TRBJ1-4; the D segment could be TRBD1, given 5 matching bases. The sequence was collected from a C3H/HeJ mouse with alopecia areata. The mouse line in question has MHC haplotype H2-k. The CDR3 DNA, read in part, is TGTGCCAGCAGTTTCGACAGCAACGAA. It translates as CASSFDSNE. The entire CDR3 is CASSFDSNERLFF.